Listed below are T cell receptor beta chains from one sample, sequenced in a study of human T cells and chemical hapten exposure. Each CDR3 protein gets one entry after TCRdb re-called the reads with MiXCR. The table has about 120,000 distinct CDR3 sequences, 6.5% to 10% seen once. Input material: whole blood. All receptors derive from a human donor in good health. Some clones in this sample may be carry-over from other donors' samples. Both conserved end residues are part of each CDR3. The D gene is left open where the match is weak. Clone size is shown for a subset of rows, as once, few, many or a class of expanded clone.

clone size	V gene	D gene	J gene	CDR3 protein	CDR3 DNA
.	TRBV12-3/TRBV12-4	TRBD2	TRBJ2-7	CASSRGGSSYEQYF	TGTGCCAGCAGCCGCGGCGGGAGCTCCTACGAGCAGTACTTC
few	TRBV23-1	TRBD1	TRBJ2-7	CASSQLSGQGFYEQYF	TGCGCCAGCAGTCAACTTTCGGGACAGGGATTCTACGAGCAGTACTTC
many	TRBV29-1	.	TRBJ1-3	CSVQGSPSGNTIYF	TGCAGCGTTCAAGGATCCCCCTCTGGAAACACCATATATTTT
few	TRBV20-1	.	TRBJ2-3	CSAGASLGTDTQYF	TGCAGTGCCGGCGCTTCTCTCGGCACAGATACGCAGTATTTT
many	TRBV5-1	TRBD1	TRBJ1-4	CASSLGQGARGNEKLFF	TGCGCCAGCAGCTTGGGACAGGGGGCCCGAGGAAATGAAAAACTGTTTTTT
few	TRBV29-1	.	TRBJ1-2	CSVEGPVGPGYTF	TGCAGCGTTGAAGGGCCAGTAGGTCCGGGCTACACCTTC
.	TRBV6-2/TRBV6-3	.	TRBJ2-1	CASSRIAEGSSYNEQFF	TGTGCCAGCAGTCGGATAGCGGAAGGGAGCTCCTACAATGAGCAGTTCTTC
few	TRBV19	.	TRBJ1-2	CASSIDQVSVDGYTF	TGTGCCAGTAGTATAGACCAGGTGTCAGTGGATGGCTACACCTTC
.	TRBV3-1	TRBD1	TRBJ1-2	CASSQEKWGTDIVYGYTF	TGTGCCAGCAGCCAGGAAAAATGGGGGACAGATATCGTCTATGGCTACACCTTC
few	TRBV2	.	TRBJ2-1	CASSEESLGYEQFF	TGTGCCAGCAGTGAAGAGTCCTTGGGGTATGAGCAGTTCTTC
few	TRBV9	TRBD2	TRBJ2-7	CASSGGGSEYEQYF	TGTGCCAGCAGCGGCGGGGGATCGGAGTACGAGCAGTACTTC
few	TRBV29-1	TRBD1	TRBJ2-7	CSGSRDRGSEQYF	TGCAGCGGAAGCCGGGACAGGGGTTCCGAGCAGTACTTC
once	TRBV2	TRBD1	TRBJ1-1	CASTGLDRGEAFF	TGTGCCAGCACCGGATTGGACAGGGGCGAAGCTTTCTTT
few	TRBV12-3/TRBV12-4	TRBD1	TRBJ2-5	CASTQTGALYQETQYF	TGTGCCAGCACCCAGACAGGGGCGTTATACCAAGAGACCCAGTACTTC
many	TRBV20-1	TRBD1	TRBJ1-5	CSARGTGNVMEPQHF	TGCAGTGCTAGAGGGACAGGGAACGTGATGGAGCCCCAGCATTTT
few	TRBV5-4	TRBD1	TRBJ1-1	CASREGTGSNTEAFF	TGTGCCAGCCGAGAAGGGACAGGATCTAACACTGAAGCTTTCTTT
many	TRBV2	.	TRBJ1-5	CASSEVGHYNQPQHF	TGTGCCAGCAGTGAAGTTGGGCACTACAATCAGCCCCAGCATTTT
.	TRBV11-2	TRBD2	TRBJ2-5	CASSLGGSDETQYF	TGTGCCAGCAGCTTGGGCGGGAGTGATGAGACCCAGTACTTC
many	TRBV10-3	.	TRBJ1-5	CAISEGKVTRNQPQHF	TGTGCCATCAGTGAAGGGAAGGTTACACGCAATCAGCCCCAGCATTTT
many	TRBV20-1	.	TRBJ2-7	CSALQGGRSYEQYF	TGCAGTGCTTTACAGGGTGGGAGATCCTACGAGCAGTACTTC
.	TRBV29-1	.	TRBJ1-1	CSVEVPGGWMNTEAFF	TGCAGCGTTGAAGTTCCCGGGGGGTGGATGAACACTGAAGCTTTCTTT
many	TRBV4-2	TRBD1	TRBJ1-6	CASSQGEGALNSPLHF	TGTGCCAGCAGCCAAGGCGAGGGGGCCTTAAATTCACCCCTCCACTTT
many	TRBV7-9	TRBD1	TRBJ2-3	CASSPQGADTQYF	TGTGCCAGCAGCCCACAGGGGGCAGATACGCAGTATTTT
.	TRBV12-3/TRBV12-4	.	TRBJ1-1	CASNLLGENTEAFF	TGTGCCAGCAATCTCTTGGGGGAAAACACTGAAGCTTTCTTT
many	TRBV12-3/TRBV12-4	.	TRBJ1-5	CASSLRARNQPQHF	TGTGCCAGCAGTTTGCGGGCGCGAAATCAGCCCCAGCATTTT
many	TRBV7-2	.	TRBJ2-1	CASSSRLLMQFF	TGTGCCAGCAGCTCTCGACTACTGATGCAGTTCTTC
many	TRBV12-3/TRBV12-4	TRBD1	TRBJ1-5	CASSSSSGTANQPQHF	TGTGCCAGCAGTTCTTCCTCCGGGACAGCAAATCAGCCCCAGCATTTT
few	TRBV19	.	TRBJ2-3	CASSIVRDTQYF	TGTGCCAGTAGTATAGTGCGAGATACGCAGTATTTT
few	TRBV18	.	TRBJ2-7	CASSGGNSYEQYF	TGTGCCAGCTCAGGGGGGAACTCCTACGAGCAGTACTTC
.	TRBV4-1	.	TRBJ1-5	CASSQQVQGKPQHF	TGCGCCAGCAGCCAACAGGTTCAGGGGAAGCCCCAGCATTTT
many	TRBV5-5	TRBD2	TRBJ2-1	CASTLGLAGVNEQFF	TGTGCCAGCACCCTCGGGCTAGCGGGGGTAAATGAGCAGTTCTTC
many	TRBV12-3/TRBV12-4	TRBD1	TRBJ2-5	CASILGTEETQYF	TGTGCCAGCATCCTAGGGACAGAAGAGACCCAGTACTTC
many	TRBV7-8	TRBD2	TRBJ2-7	CASSSSGGFLYEQYF	TGTGCCAGCAGCTCAAGCGGGGGGTTTCTCTACGAGCAGTACTTC
few	TRBV6-5	.	TRBJ1-1	CASSYGQGNTEAFF	TGTGCCAGCAGTTACGGGCAGGGTAACACTGAAGCTTTCTTT
.	TRBV5-5	.	TRBJ1-2	CASSYIRDGYTF	TGTGCCAGCAGCTATATCAGGGATGGCTACACCTTC
many	TRBV7-6	.	TRBJ2-2	CASSSTPTGELFF	TGTGCCAGCAGCTCGACACCCACCGGGGAGCTGTTTTTT
.	TRBV27	.	TRBJ1-2	CASSFQGGYTF	TGTGCCAGCAGTTTTCAGGGTGGCTACACCTTC
.	TRBV20-1	TRBD2	TRBJ2-1	CSADPSGIMNEQFF	TGCAGTGCGGACCCTAGCGGCATTATGAATGAGCAGTTCTTC
once	TRBV2	.	TRBJ1-4	CASSPRATNEKLFF	TGTGCCAGCAGTCCCAGGGCAACTAATGAAAAACTGTTTTTT
many	TRBV12-3/TRBV12-4	TRBD2	TRBJ2-3	CASSPGTSGRAPADTQYF	TGTGCCAGCAGTCCCGGGACTAGCGGGAGGGCCCCGGCAGATACGCAGTATTTT
.	TRBV6-1	TRBD1	TRBJ2-7	CASSEISGNRGAYEQYF	TGTGCCAGCAGTGAAATTTCGGGGAACAGGGGGGCCTACGAGCAGTACTTC
few	TRBV5-6	TRBD1	TRBJ2-7	CASSWGTGESYEQYF	TGTGCCAGCAGCTGGGGGACAGGGGAATCCTACGAGCAGTACTTC
.	TRBV4-3	TRBD2	TRBJ2-3	CASSQAGLAFTDTQYF	TGCGCCAGCAGCCAAGCGGGACTAGCGTTTACAGATACGCAGTATTTT
few	TRBV12-3/TRBV12-4	TRBD2	TRBJ2-7	CASSPLAGGDEQYF	TGTGCCAGCAGTCCCCTAGCGGGAGGGGACGAGCAGTACTTC
.	TRBV6-1	.	TRBJ2-3	CASNRDPQADTQYF	TGTGCCAGTAATCGGGACCCGCAGGCAGATACGCAGTATTTT
.	TRBV7-2	.	TRBJ2-5	CASSLVSGSETQYF	TGTGCCAGCAGCTTAGTATCCGGCAGTGAGACCCAGTACTTC
few	TRBV24-1	TRBD1	TRBJ1-5	CATSTGDQPQHF	TGTGCCACCAGTACAGGGGATCAGCCCCAGCATTTT
.	TRBV29-1	TRBD2	TRBJ2-3	CSVEVGLADPTDTQYF	TGCAGCGTTGAAGTCGGACTAGCGGATCCGACAGATACGCAGTATTTT
few	TRBV7-2	.	TRBJ2-7	CASSLRVGEQYF	TGTGCCAGCAGCTTAAGGGTGGGAGAGCAGTACTTC